The T cell receptor beta chain described here comes from a study of cytomegalovirus exposure and HLA in healthy donors. Study-wide results and limits: HLA restriction was apparent for most CMV-associated TCR beta chains in a later analysis. Across donors, most TCRs were seen rarely, yet some public ones were widespread.

The ends lost 4 bases at V and 1 base at J; junction bases unmatched: 13. The CDR3 is 16 amino acids. Germline lookup yields CDR1 SQVTM and CDR2 ANQGSEA. PCR employed 60 Vbeta and 13 Jbeta primers. Sequenced by immunoSEQ multiplex PCR; TCRdb stores in-frame clones only, minus some. The sample lists around 80,000 clones; over 9.5% were seen once. Comment on this clone: What it recognizes is unknown.

Sequences were obtained from PBMCs. The TCR sequence derives from a man aged 55 to 69 in good health and CMV-seropositive. The V gene is TRBV29-1, the J gene TRBJ2-7; 7 bases line up with TRBD2. CDR3 in DNA: TGCAGCGTTGTGGGGCTAGCGGACTCGATTTCCTACGAGCAGTACTTC. This codes for CSVVGLADSISYEQYF.